The clone carrying this T cell receptor (beta chain) was picked up many times. Trimming left V 10 bases short and J 7 bases short, with 14 bases between. There are 13 residues in the CDR3. This entry is derived from a study of spatial heterogeneity in lung cancer. TCRdb reprocessed the 5' RACE reads with MiXCR, giving one entry per CDR3 protein. Of 20,000 to 25,000 distinct CDR3 sequences listed, about 4.6% are singletons. Documented time point: sample taken at primary tumor resection. No cell sorting; template was whole RNA from tumor, lung tissue or PBMC. This TCR came from a male donor with early-stage non-small cell lung cancer. The gene calls are TRBV12-3 or TRBV12-4 and TRBJ1-6; D remains ambiguous. This material consisted of PBMCs, taken at surgery. The CDR3 sequence is CAIRGGSNSPLHF. CDR3 DNA sequence: TGTGCCATTCGGGGAGGGAGCAATTCACCCCTCCACTTT.